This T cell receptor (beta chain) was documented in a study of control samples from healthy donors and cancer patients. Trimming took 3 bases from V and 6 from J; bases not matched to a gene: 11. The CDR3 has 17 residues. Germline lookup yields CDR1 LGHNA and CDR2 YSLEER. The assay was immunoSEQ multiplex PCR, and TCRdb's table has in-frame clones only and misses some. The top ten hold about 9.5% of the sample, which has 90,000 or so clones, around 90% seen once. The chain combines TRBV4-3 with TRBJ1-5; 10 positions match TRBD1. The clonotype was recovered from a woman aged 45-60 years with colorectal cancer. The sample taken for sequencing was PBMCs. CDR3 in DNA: TGCGCCAGCAGCCAGACCGTTGGGACAGGGGTTGGTCAGCCCCAGCATTTT. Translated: CASSQTVGTGVGQPQHF.